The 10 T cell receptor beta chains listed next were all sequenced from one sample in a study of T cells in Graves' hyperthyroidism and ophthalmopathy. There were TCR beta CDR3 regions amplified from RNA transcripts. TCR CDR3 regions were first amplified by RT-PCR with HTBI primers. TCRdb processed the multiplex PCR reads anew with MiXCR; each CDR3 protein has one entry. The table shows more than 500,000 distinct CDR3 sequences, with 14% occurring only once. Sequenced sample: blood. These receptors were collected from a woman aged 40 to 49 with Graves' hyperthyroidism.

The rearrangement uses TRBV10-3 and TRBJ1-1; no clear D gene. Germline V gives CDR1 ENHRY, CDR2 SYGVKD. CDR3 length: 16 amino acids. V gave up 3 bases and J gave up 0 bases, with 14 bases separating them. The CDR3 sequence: CAISDVDRYLNTEAFF. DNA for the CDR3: TGTGCCATCAGTGATGTGGACCGATACCTGAACACTGAAGCTTTCTTT.

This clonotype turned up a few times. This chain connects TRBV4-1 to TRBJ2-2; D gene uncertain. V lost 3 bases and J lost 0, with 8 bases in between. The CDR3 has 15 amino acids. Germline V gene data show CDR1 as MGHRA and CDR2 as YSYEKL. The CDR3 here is CASSHRKSNTGELFF. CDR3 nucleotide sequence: TGCGCCAGCAGCCACCGCAAGTCGAACACCGGGGAGCTGTTTTTT.

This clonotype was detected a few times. The CDR3 DNA is TGTGCCAGCAGCCATCGACTAGCGGGAGATTCTGGCAATGAGCAGTTCTTC. This sequence encodes CASSHRLAGDSGNEQFF. V usage is TRBV3-1 and J usage is TRBJ2-1; 12 bases are shared with TRBD2. The J segment lost 6 bases and the V segment lost 3 bases, leaving 9 bases of the junction unmatched. The germline V gene has CDR1 LGHDT and CDR2 YNNKEL (reference sequence). The CDR3 extends over 17 amino acids.

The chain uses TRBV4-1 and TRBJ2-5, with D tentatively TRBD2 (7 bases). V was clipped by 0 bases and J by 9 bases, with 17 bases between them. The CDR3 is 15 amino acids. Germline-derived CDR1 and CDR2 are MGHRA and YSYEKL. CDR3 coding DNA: TGCGCCAGCAGCCAAGAGGGAGGGGGTTATGGGGCCCAGTACTTC. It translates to CASSQEGGGYGAQYF.

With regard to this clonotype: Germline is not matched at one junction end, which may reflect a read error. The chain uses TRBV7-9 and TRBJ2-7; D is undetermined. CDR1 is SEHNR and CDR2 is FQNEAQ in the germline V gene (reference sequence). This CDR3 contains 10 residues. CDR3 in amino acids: CASGTYEQHF. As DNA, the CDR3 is TGTGCCAGCGGTACCTACGAGCAGCACTTC.

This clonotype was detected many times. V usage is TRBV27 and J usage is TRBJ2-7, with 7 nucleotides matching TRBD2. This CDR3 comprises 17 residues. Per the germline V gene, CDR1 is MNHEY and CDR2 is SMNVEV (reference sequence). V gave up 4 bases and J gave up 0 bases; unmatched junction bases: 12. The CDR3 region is CASSSWGSGRGSYEQYF. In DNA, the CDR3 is TGTGCCAGCAGTTCCTGGGGATCAGGGAGGGGCTCCTACGAGCAGTACTTC.

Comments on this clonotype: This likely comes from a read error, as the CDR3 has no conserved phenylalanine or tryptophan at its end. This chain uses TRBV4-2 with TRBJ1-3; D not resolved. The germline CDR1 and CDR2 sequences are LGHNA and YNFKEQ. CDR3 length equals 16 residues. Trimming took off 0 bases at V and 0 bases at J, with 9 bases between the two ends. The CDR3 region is CASSQDPTLSGNTIYL. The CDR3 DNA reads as TGTGCCAGCAGCCAAGATCCCACACTCTCTGGAAACACCATATATTTA.

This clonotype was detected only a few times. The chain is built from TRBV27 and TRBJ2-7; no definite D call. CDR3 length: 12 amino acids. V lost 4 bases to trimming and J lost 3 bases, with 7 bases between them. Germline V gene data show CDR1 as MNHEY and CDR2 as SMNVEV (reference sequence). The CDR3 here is CASSSGVYEQYF. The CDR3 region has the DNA TGTGCCAGCAGTTCCGGCGTCTACGAGCAGTACTTC.

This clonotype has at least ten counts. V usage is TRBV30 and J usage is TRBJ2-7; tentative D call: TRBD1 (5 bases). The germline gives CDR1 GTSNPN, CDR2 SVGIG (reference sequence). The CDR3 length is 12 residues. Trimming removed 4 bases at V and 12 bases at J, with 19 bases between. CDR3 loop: CAWIPNAWGPYF. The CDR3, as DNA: TGTGCCTGGATCCCTAATGCTTGGGGCCCGTACTTC.

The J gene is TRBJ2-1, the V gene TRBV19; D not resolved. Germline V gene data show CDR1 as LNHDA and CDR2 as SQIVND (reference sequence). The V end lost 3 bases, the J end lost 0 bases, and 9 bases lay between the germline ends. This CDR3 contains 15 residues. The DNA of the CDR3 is TGTGCCAGTAGTATCGGTTATAGCTCCTACAATGAGCAGTTCTTC. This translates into CASSIGYSSYNEQFF.